This T cell receptor (beta chain) comes out of a study of T cells in Graves' hyperthyroidism and ophthalmopathy. Researchers amplified the TCR beta CDR3 regions from RNA transcripts. An initial round of RT-PCR targeting the TCR CDR3 relied on the HTBI primer set. Using its own MiXCR run on the multiplex PCR reads, TCRdb lists one record per CDR3 protein. The table lists about 560,000 distinct CDR3 sequences, 16% of them singletons, with 15% to 20% in the top ten. V was cut by 3 bases and J by 2 bases, with 12 bases left in between. Germline assignment: CDR1 SEHNR and CDR2 FQNEAQ (reference sequence). The CDR3 is 15 amino acids. Patients showing uncontrolled infection, other autoimmune disease, pregnancy or lactation were ineligible.

The origin of this receptor is a woman younger than 30 with Graves' hyperthyroidism. The chain has TRBV7-9 and TRBJ2-3; weak D call: TRBD2 (6 bases). The sequencing input was blood. The CDR3 is CASSLSGGNTDTQYF. The CDR3 DNA reads as TGTGCCAGCAGCTTGTCTGGCGGGAACACAGATACGCAGTATTTT.